This T cell receptor (beta chain) originates from a study of cytomegalovirus exposure and HLA in healthy donors. The PCR made use of 60 Vbeta and 13 Jbeta primers. Only in-frame clones appear in the TCRdb table, and some are missing; sequencing was by immunoSEQ multiplex PCR. The sample carries 74,000 or so clones, approximately 71% recorded once. General study findings and limits: Published work reported that the classifier diagnosed cytomegalovirus status with high specificity and sensitivity. 16,951 TCR beta sequences were associated with HLA alleles at 0.05 false discovery rate in a later analysis. Data from an earlier analysis indicated that most TCR beta V segments were productive either about 90% or about 30% of the time.

A remark on this clone: Antigen unknown.

This CDR3 is built from 14 residues. Germline CDR1 and CDR2: MDHEN and SYDVKM. J gave up 5 bases and V 5 bases, and 5 bases lay outside the gene matches. The specimen sequenced was PBMCs. The sequence was obtained from a middle-aged woman in good health and CMV-seronegative. The chain combines TRBV28 with TRBJ1-5, with TRBD1 identical over 8 bases. This CDR3 reads CASSGTGGDQPQHF. In DNA, the CDR3 is TGTGCCAGCAGTGGGACAGGCGGAGATCAGCCCCAGCATTTT.